Listed here are 17 T cell receptor beta chains from one sample, sequenced in a study of glioma-infiltrating T cells. Using RNA template, CDR3s of TCR alpha and beta were amplified with iRepertoire arm-PCR. TCRdb called the multiplex PCR reads again in MiXCR, with one record for every CDR3 protein. The sample includes 300,000 to 450,000 distinct CDR3 sequences, more than 35% of them seen just once. Material: glioma tissue, nonneoplastic brain tissue, or PBMCs (not recorded which). The source of these receptors is a human donor with low-grade glioma or glioblastoma, undergoing nonglioma brain surgery, or in good health (not recorded which).

The genes are TRBV12-3 or TRBV12-4 and TRBJ2-1; 12 bases are shared with TRBD1. With 4 bases clipped from V and 6 bases from J, the junction kept 7 bases outside the gene matches. The CDR3 is 16 amino acids. The CDR3 here is CASSSTPGQGANEQFF. CDR3 sequence (DNA): TGTGCCAGCAGTTCAACCCCGGGACAGGGGGCCAATGAGCAGTTCTTC.

The genes are TRBV6-1 and TRBJ2-1; TRBD1 aligns across 7 bases. Trimming took 4 bases from V and 2 from J; bases not matched to a gene: 5. CDR1 is MNHNS, CDR2 SASEGT, per germline. This CDR3 region has 15 residues. CDR3 in amino acids: CASSARDRAYNEQFF. CDR3 in DNA: TGTGCCAGCAGTGCCCGGGACAGAGCCTACAATGAGCAGTTCTTC.

This clonotype has just one count. A much larger clone is a single base away; this may be a read error. The CDR3 carries no conserved terminal phenylalanine or tryptophan, so it likely arises from a read error. The chain is built from TRBV20-1 and TRBJ2-1, with 9 positions matching TRBD2. With V trimmed by 0 bases and J by 5 bases, 8 bases remained unmatched. The CDR3 sequence is 16 residues long. Germline values: CDR1 DFQATT, CDR2 SNEGSKA (reference sequence). Here the CDR3 DNA reads TGCAGTGCTAGAGATCGAGGCGGGGGGGGGCACAATGAGCAGTTCCTC. Protein sequence: CSARDRGGGGHNEQFL.

A word on this clonotype: This sequence may be a read error, since a much larger clone differs from it by one base. V usage is TRBV27 and J usage is TRBJ1-1, with D possibly TRBD1 on 5 matching bases. The CDR3 spans 13 residues. With 8 bases removed from V and 1 base from J, the gap between germline ends came to 11 bases. Germline V gives CDR1 MNHEY, CDR2 SMNVEV (reference sequence). The CDR3 DNA reads as TGTGCCAGCCACCCGGGACGGAACACTGAAGCTTTCTTT. It translates to CASHPGRNTEAFF.

A word on this clonotype: A single base separates this from a much larger clone, so it may be a read error. The chain has TRBV6-2 or TRBV6-3 and TRBJ1-1, with D hard to call. The CDR3 length is 11 residues. CDR1 and CDR2 (germline): MNHEY, SVGEGT. Trimming stripped 6 bases from V and 10 bases from J, with 12 bases between. Written as DNA, the CDR3 is TGTGCCAGCAGCCACTACCGCGTAGCTTTCTTT. Its protein is CASSHYRVAFF.

This clonotype was counted many times. This rearrangement joins TRBV27 to TRBJ1-1; 8 bases map to TRBD1. CDR1 is MNHEY, CDR2 SMNVEV, per germline (reference sequence). With 5 bases clipped from V and 3 bases from J, the junction kept 8 bases outside the gene matches. This CDR3 region has 15 residues. CDR3 DNA sequence: TGTGCCAGCAGTCCCGAACGGACAGGGCACACTGAAGCTTTCTTT. This encodes CASSPERTGHTEAFF.

The genes are TRBV6-2 or TRBV6-3 and TRBJ1-1; D is ambiguous. V was shortened by 6 bases and J by 1 base, with 18 bases between the two germline ends. The germline gives CDR1 MNHEY, CDR2 SVGEGT. There are 16 residues in the CDR3. CDR3: CASSHQASEGNTEAFF. The CDR3 DNA sequence: TGTGCCAGCAGCCATCAAGCCTCAGAGGGGAACACTGAAGCTTTCTTT.

Notes on this clonotype: A clone one base away is much larger, so this may be a read error. CDR3 in amino acids: CASRYPGNEQFF. CDR3 nucleotides: TGTGCCAGCAGATACCCCGGCAATGAGCAGTTCTTC. The V call is TRBV6-5, the J call TRBJ2-1, with unresolved D. Trimming shortened V by 6 bases and J by 6 bases, and 9 bases separated the two germline ends. The germline V gene has CDR1 MNHEY and CDR2 SVGAGI. This CDR3 contains 12 residues.

In DNA, the CDR3 is TGTGCCAGCGGCCGGGACACACTCACTGAAGCTTTCTTT. Translated: CASGRDTLTEAFF. V usage is TRBV2 and J usage is TRBJ1-1, with D possibly being TRBD1 (6 bases). The CDR3 contains 13 residues. Trimming left V 8 bases short and J 4 bases short, with 14 bases between. Germline-derived CDR1 and CDR2 are SNHLY and FYNNEI.

This clonotype has just a few counts. The rearrangement links TRBV4-2 to TRBJ1-3, with TRBD1 matching 7 bases. Germline CDR1 is LGHNA and CDR2 is YNFKEQ. The CDR3 is 15 residues long. The V segment lost 4 bases and the J segment 2 bases; nucleotides outside the gene matches: 5. In nucleotides, the CDR3 is TGTGCCAGCAGCCCCCTGGACAGGACTGGAAACACCATATATTTT. This encodes CASSPLDRTGNTIYF.

This clonotype was seen only a few times. The gene calls are TRBV2 and TRBJ2-1; maybe TRBD1 (6 bases). This CDR3 comprises 15 residues. Trimming removed 5 bases at V and 4 bases at J, with 15 bases between. Germline assignment: CDR1 SNHLY and CDR2 FYNNEI. CDR3 amino acids: CASSLQGAPYNEQFF. The CDR3 nucleotides are TGTGCCAGCAGTTTACAGGGAGCCCCTTACAATGAGCAGTTCTTC.

J is TRBJ2-2 and V is TRBV7-9; 7 bases align to TRBD2. The CDR3 is 16 amino acids. The ends lost 7 bases at V and 3 bases at J; junction bases unmatched: 11. CDR1 is SEHNR, CDR2 FQNEAQ, per germline (reference sequence). The CDR3 spells CASTPRGRGDTGELFF. DNA for the CDR3: TGTGCCAGCACCCCCCGGGGGAGGGGCGACACCGGGGAGCTGTTTTTT.

As to this clonotype: The junction shows a germline mismatch at one end, possibly a read error. V and J are TRBV3-1 and TRBJ2-5; D is undetermined. Germline V gene data show CDR1 as LGHDT and CDR2 as YNNKEL (reference sequence). This CDR3 has 13 amino acids. CDR3 in DNA: TGTGCCGGCAGCCAAGTCGGCCTAGAGACCCAGTACTTC. This encodes CAGSQVGLETQYF.

This clonotype was found a few times. The V gene is TRBV27, the J gene TRBJ1-6, with D perhaps matching TRBD1 (6 bases). This CDR3 region has 15 residues. V gave up 2 bases and J gave up 15 bases, with 20 bases separating them. Germline values: CDR1 MNHEY, CDR2 SMNVEV (reference sequence). The CDR3: CASSLPGTYPSDLHF. CDR3 in DNA: TGTGCCAGCAGTTTACCGGGGACATACCCCTCAGACCTCCACTTT.

Regarding this clonotype: The junction and the germline gene differ at one end; a read error may be behind it. This sequence joins TRBV2 and TRBJ2-3, with D possibly called TRBD1 or TRBD2 (5 bases each). CDR1 and CDR2 from the germline V gene are SNHLY and FYNNEI. The CDR3 consists of 14 residues. CDR3 protein: CAGSPGRYTDTQYF. In nucleotides, the CDR3 is TGTGCCGGCAGTCCGGGACGATACACAGATACGCAGTATTTT.

This clonotype was detected many times. The rearrangement joins TRBV28 to TRBJ2-3; the match to TRBD1 covers 9 bases. Per the germline V gene, CDR1 is MDHEN and CDR2 is SYDVKM. This CDR3 spans 16 amino acids. The trim removed 5 bases at V and 2 bases at J, leaving 8 bases unmatched. In DNA, the CDR3 is TGTGCCAGCAGTCCAAGGACAGGGGCATACACAGATACGCAGTATTTT. Protein product: CASSPRTGAYTDTQYF.

This clonotype was seen repeatedly, ten times or more. The chain's CDR3 is CTSSGGGGYNEQFF. In nucleotides, the CDR3 is TGTACATCCTCTGGGGGGGGTGGCTACAATGAGCAGTTCTTC. The chain combines TRBV7-2 with TRBJ2-1; 7 bases are a match to TRBD2. Germline loops: CDR1 SGHTA, CDR2 FQGNSA. This CDR3 is built from 14 residues.